These 8 T cell receptor beta chains were sequenced from one sample in a study of blood T cell repertoires in COVID-19. Libraries were prepared by immunoSEQ multiplex PCR; TCRdb keeps only in-frame clonotypes and omits some of them. The repertoire holds more than 150,000 clones, with around 85% as singletons. The specimen sequenced was peripheral blood. Receptors originate from a man in his fifties or sixties with acute or convalescent COVID-19.

This chain joins TRBV18 and TRBJ2-2, with D hard to call. The CDR3 is 16 residues long. Trimming left V 2 bases short and J 8 bases short, with 18 bases between. Germline lookup yields CDR1 KGHSH and CDR2 LQKENI. As DNA, the CDR3 is TGTGCCAGCTCACCAGCGGCGAGGTCTTACGTGGGGGAGCTGTTTTTT. It yields the protein CASSPAARSYVGELFF.

The chain uses TRBV10-3 and TRBJ1-2, with 11 bases matching TRBD1. From germline, CDR1 is ENHRY and CDR2 SYGVKD. The CDR3 sequence is 14 residues long. With V trimmed by 4 bases and J by 4 bases, 2 bases remained unmatched. CDR3 sequence (DNA): TGTGCCATCAGTGTTGGGACAGGGGGCTATGGCTACACCTTC. It yields the protein CAISVGTGGYGYTF.

This clone has more than one count but fewer than ten. The genes are TRBV29-1 and TRBJ2-7; TRBD1 matches at 10 bases. V trimming: 7 bases; J trimming: 4 bases; junction bases outside the gene matches: 7. CDR1 and CDR2 from the germline V gene are SQVTM and ANQGSEA. The CDR3 is made up of 13 amino acids. The CDR3 region has the DNA TGCAGCGCCAGAACGGGACAGGGGTACGAGCAGTACTTC. This translates into CSARTGQGYEQYF.

This chain uses TRBV5-1 with TRBJ1-2; perhaps TRBD1 as D (6 bases). Trimming stripped 0 bases from V and 4 bases from J, with 10 bases between. Germline-derived CDR1 and CDR2 are SGHRS and YFSETQ. This CDR3 contains 14 residues. CDR3 sequence reads: CASSLGGPAYGYTF. The CDR3 DNA sequence: TGCGCCAGCAGCTTGGGGGGGCCGGCCTATGGCTACACCTTC.

The chain uses TRBV5-1 and TRBJ2-7; the D gene is possibly TRBD2 (6 bases). Germline V gene sequence: CDR1 SGHRS, CDR2 YFSETQ. The CDR3 length is 15 residues. Between the trimmed V and J ends, which lost 4 bases and 5 bases, there was a span of 19 bases. The CDR3 sequence is CASSLLRTKADEQYF. In nucleotides, the CDR3 is TGCGCCAGCAGCCTGCTAAGGACTAAAGCGGACGAGCAGTACTTC.

The chain carries TRBV29-1 and TRBJ2-7; 9 nucleotides agree with TRBD1. J was trimmed by 5 bases and V by 3 bases; bases with no gene match: 2. CDR1 and CDR2 (germline): SQVTM, ANQGSEA. This CDR3 is 12 amino acids long. The CDR3 loop reads CSVDDRGDEQYF. CDR3 nucleotide sequence: TGCAGCGTTGATGACAGGGGGGACGAGCAGTACTTC.

The chain carries TRBV7-9 and TRBJ1-2; 9 bases fit TRBD1. With 3 bases clipped from V and 10 bases from J, the junction kept 3 bases outside the gene matches. This CDR3 is built from 12 residues. The germline V gene encodes CDR1 SEHNR and CDR2 FQNEAQ (reference sequence). The CDR3 loop is CASSFRTGDYTF. The CDR3 coding sequence is TGTGCCAGCAGCTTCAGGACAGGGGACTACACCTTC.

J is TRBJ2-5 and V is TRBV28, with a tentative D call TRBD1 (6 bases). The V end lost 3 bases, the J end lost 0 bases, and 8 bases lay between the germline ends. CDR3 size: 14 residues. From germline, CDR1 is MDHEN and CDR2 SYDVKM. CDR3 sequence: CASSFGDNQETQYF. The CDR3 nucleotides are TGTGCCAGCAGTTTCGGGGACAACCAAGAGACCCAGTACTTC.